This T cell receptor (beta chain) was identified during a study of Graves' ophthalmopathy and Graves' hyperthyroidism. Study in general: Samples of peripheral blood were obtained at initial diagnosis, prior to treatment of any kind.

Amplification of TCR beta CDR3 regions used RNA transcripts. After a first-round RT-PCR with HTBI primers, a second-round multiplex PCR was run. TCRdb passed the multiplex PCR reads through MiXCR, listing each CDR3 protein once. The data hold some 750,000 distinct CDR3 sequences, with 40% observed a single time. Note on this clonotype: Its antigen is still unknown. Compared with germline, one end of the junction differs, possibly owing to a read error.

Broader study findings: A roughly 84% specificity and around 89% sensitivity were achieved by a 13-signature model that separated ophthalmopathy from stable hyperthyroidism.

Germline assignment: CDR1 MGHDK and CDR2 SYGVNS. CDR3 length equals 15 residues. This clonotype was obtained from an adult man with Graves' ophthalmopathy. This rearrangement joins TRBV25-1 to TRBJ1-4; D unclear. Sequenced sample: peripheral blood. DNA for the CDR3: TGTGCCAGCAGTGACTTACAGCTGTCTAATGAGAAACCGTTTTTT. It translates to CASSDLQLSNEKPFF.